This T cell receptor beta chain derives from a study of blood T cell repertoires in COVID-19. Study in general: Sites across the United States, Italy and Spain contributed samples from acute and convalescent COVID-19. T cells, B-cell-depleted T cells, or PBMCs provided the cDNA or gDNA that served as material.

Authors' methods: Amplification with reference gene primers provided the estimates of nucleated cell counts. Clones were sequenced by immunoSEQ multiplex PCR, and TCRdb holds only the in-frame ones, with some missing. D and trimming come from the DNA, and the V and J calls and clone size come from that table. Among about 250,000 clones listed, nearly 90% were seen once. The V end lost 2 bases, the J end lost 7 bases, and 12 bases lay between the germline ends. The CDR3 length is 14 residues. Germline CDR1 MDHEN, CDR2 SYDVKM. The V and J genes are TRBV28 and TRBJ1-5; unclear D gene. The sequence came from a man younger than 35 with active or convalescent COVID-19. The sample taken for sequencing was peripheral blood. This CDR3 is CASSLPRREQPQHF. The CDR3 nucleotides read TGTGCCAGCAGTTTACCCAGGAGGGAGCAGCCCCAGCATTTT. Complete variable domain (other parts from reference TRBV28 and TRBJ1-5): DVKVTQSSRYLVKRTGEKVFLECVQDMDHENMFWYRQDPGLGLRLIYFSYDVKMKEKGDIPEGYSVSREKKERFSLILESASTNQTSMYLCASSLPRREQPQHFGDGTRLSIL.